These 2 T cell receptor beta chains originate from one sample sequenced in a study of T-cell reconstitution after alpha-beta-depleted transplantation in children. It was with unique molecular identifiers that the TCRbeta library was prepared. TCRdb analysed the PCR reads with MiXCR anew, one entry per CDR3 protein. In the table there are about 980,000 distinct CDR3 sequences, around 30% of which are singletons. Here the sequenced sample was PBMCs, mostly from graft donor cells, taken 360 days after TCRalphabeta/CD19-depleted stem cell transplant. The receptors shown here come from a boy in the first two years of life who had a stem cell transplant for SCID, so the T cells may come from the graft donor.

This clonotype was counted only a few times. The genes are TRBV20-1 and TRBJ2-7; 8 bases are shared with TRBD2. The CDR3 is made up of 16 amino acids. Germline V gene sequence: CDR1 DFQATT, CDR2 SNEGSKA (reference sequence). Trimming removed 3 bases from V and 0 bases from J; junction bases left unmatched: 10. The CDR3 region has the DNA TGCAGTGCTAGGTTTTCCAGCGGGGGCTACTCCTACGAGCAGTACTTC. Protein product: CSARFSSGGYSYEQYF.

The chain recombines TRBV6-1 with TRBJ2-5; D might be TRBD1 (6 bases). Trimming left V 4 bases short and J 4 bases short, with 13 bases between. This CDR3 spans 14 amino acids. Germline V gene lookup returns CDR1 MNHNS and CDR2 SASEGT. The CDR3 protein is CASSVRGGAETQYF. DNA of the CDR3: TGTGCCAGCAGTGTACGAGGGGGAGCAGAGACCCAGTACTTC.